This TCR beta chain was documented in a study of shared clonotypes between healthy human individuals (dated by TCRdb to about 2020). About the study as a whole: Three men and two women, aged 18 to 49 years, made up the cohort. For each donor, three plates each were used for CD4 naive and CD4 memory, two plates were used for CD8 naive, and one plate was used for CD8 memory. The study deeply sequenced blood TCR repertoires of about five healthy adults to estimate repertoire size and the extent of clonotype sharing between individuals. Libraries were prepared and TCR repertoires were sequenced by different laboratories using diverse techniques, in order to increase sequencing depth and limit assay-specific biases. Between about 0.9 and 8.9 billion PBMCs per donor were obtained by leukapheresis. Here is what the overall study found, with its caveats: Pairwise subsampling led to the expectation that sequencing depth would affect the degree of clonotype sharing among donors. When a handful of donors were compared, the shared fraction of clonotypes was about 5% for naive CD4, about 4% for naive CD8, 2% to 2.5% for memory CD4, and roughly 0.43% for memory CD8. Because the study included a small number of donors, the genetic and exposure-history diversity represented was limited. Naive subsets generally had larger estimated clonotype richness than memory subsets did. Even with the large sequencing depth, rarefaction of the sorted-subset datasets indicated that sequencing was incomplete. Compared with non-shared clonotypes, the clonotypes found in all four sorted-subset donors had higher generation probabilities. Sampling was restricted to blood, and TCR repertoires in tissue are likely to differ from TCR repertoires in blood.

Concerning this clone itself: Its target antigen remains unknown. Nothing much larger sits one base from this clone, and base qualities are not available.

Counted from cysteine to phenylalanine, this CDR3 has 14 amino acids. Of the read, only the CDR3 DNA is kept; its 42 bases are in frame from base 1. Reading the germline V gene gives CDR1 SGHTA and CDR2 FQGNSA. V loses 3 bases at its end and J loses 6 bases; junction bases beyond the gene matches: 5. Using the deep immunoSEQ assay, multiplex PCR amplified TCR CDR3 regions from genomic DNA. Genomic DNA extracted from each cell subset was distributed evenly over all wells of several immunoSEQ 96-well plates, and each plate served as one replicate. Each replicate PCR for sorted subsets received approximately 200 ng genomic DNA, equal to 28,000 or so T cell genomes. Purified libraries were measured with a Qubit 3.0 fluorometer, size-checked on a Bioanalyzer 2100, and measured again with the KAPA Library Quantification kit. Each immunoSEQ 96-well plate was sequenced on its own single-read 150-cycle Illumina NextSeq 550 flow cell. For the original study's pipeline: The immunoSEQ output contained only junctional sequences without quality scores, so filtering could not match that applied to full-length reads. Sequences were annotated with PyIR, a Python wrapper for IgBLAST v1.9, using IMGT germline references to assign V/J genes and CDR3. Reads were removed for weak V/J assignments (E-value above 1e-6), missing CDR3, stop codons, out-of-frame junctions, or ambiguous translated residues. V3J clonotypes were defined as sequences sharing the same inferred V gene, J gene, and CDR3 amino acid sequence. Percentage overlap between repertoires was computed as shared unique clonotypes divided by the size of the smaller repertoire. RTK rarefaction, the Chao1 estimator, and Recon v2.1 estimates of unobserved clonotypes were used to assess repertoire richness. Generation probabilities were computed with OLGA for all TCRbeta clonotypes obtained by the gDNA method from a handful of donors. TCRdb obtained this table from immuneACCESS and retained in-frame rearrangements with V and J assigned. These tables miss some clones; where compared with another copy, unresolved V genes account for less than half of the shortfall, and the remainder is unexplained. V and J calls and clone size are as listed in that table; D and trimming were resolved from the DNA. The sample table contains 2 million to 2.5 million clones; only one count was recorded for 93% of them. In total, the top ten clones hold about 0.39% of the sample.

The donors were healthy, HIV-negative adults who had no recently reported acute infections or vaccinations. Every donor was a Caucasian adult living in Nashville, Tennessee, USA. CD4+ T cells were enriched through magnetic negative selection, after which naive cells were positively selected on CD45RA and the remaining negative fraction served as the memory subset. Blood was obtained by leukapheresis, after which PBMCs were separated by Ficoll-Histopaque density gradient centrifugation and cryopreserved in liquid nitrogen vapor phase. Analytical flow cytometry was used to check the purity and quantity of each magnetically sorted T cell population. From each sorted fraction, genomic DNA was isolated and quantified by UV absorbance on a Nanodrop 2000c.

The rearrangement joined TRBV7-2 to TRBJ2-7; the central 10 bases match TRBD2. This sequence was found in a young man in good health. Some clones in this sample may be carry-over from other donors' samples. Specimen: naive CD4+ T cells from PBMCs. Interpreted using the paper, the cell subset or site label stands for: CD45RA+ positively selected. The nucleotides are TGTGCCAGCAGCTTGAGCGGGAGGGCCGCCGAGCAGTACTTC. This gives the protein CASSLSGRAAEQYF.